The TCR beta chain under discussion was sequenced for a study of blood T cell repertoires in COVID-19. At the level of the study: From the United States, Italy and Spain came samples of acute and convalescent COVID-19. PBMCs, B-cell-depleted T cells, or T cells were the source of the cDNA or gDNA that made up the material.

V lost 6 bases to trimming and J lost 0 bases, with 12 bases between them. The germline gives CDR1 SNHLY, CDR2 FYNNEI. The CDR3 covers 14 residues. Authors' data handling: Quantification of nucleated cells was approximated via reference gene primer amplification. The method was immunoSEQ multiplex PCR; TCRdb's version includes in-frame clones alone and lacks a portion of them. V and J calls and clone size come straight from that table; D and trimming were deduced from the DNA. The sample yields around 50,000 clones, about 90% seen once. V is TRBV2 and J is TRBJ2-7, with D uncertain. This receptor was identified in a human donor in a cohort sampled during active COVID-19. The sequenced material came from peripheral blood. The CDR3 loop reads CASRWAQSSYEQYF. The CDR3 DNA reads TGTGCCAGCAGATGGGCCCAAAGCTCCTACGAGCAGTACTTC. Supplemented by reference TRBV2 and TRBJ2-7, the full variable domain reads EPEVTQTPSHQVTQMGQEVILRCVPISNHLYFYWYRQILGQKVEFLVSFYNNEISEKSEIFDDQFSVERPDGSNFTLKIRSTKLEDSAMYFCASRWAQSSYEQYFGPGTRLTVT.